This TCR beta chain was captured by sequencing in a study of blood T cells in healthy people across ages. A second PCR of 7 to 11 cycles used a sample-barcoded 5' primer and a J-beta primer mix. TCRdb ran MiXCR on the 5' RACE reads and lists one entry per CDR3 protein. The sample has 710,000 or so distinct CDR3 sequences, 20% to 25% seen once. With each sample, at least 5 micrograms of total RNA were extracted. V was pared by 3 bases and J by 2 bases, with 14 bases between. The germline V gene encodes CDR1 KGHSH and CDR2 LQKENI. The CDR3 is made up of 15 amino acids. The clonotype originates from a man between 65 and 85 years old in good health. Source material: blood. The chain recombines TRBV18 with TRBJ2-7, with D perhaps TRBD1 (6 bases). The CDR3 DNA sequence: TGTGCCAGCTCACCTCTGTCAGGGACAACCTACGAGCAGTACTTC. Protein sequence: CASSPLSGTTYEQYF.